This entry is about one T cell receptor (beta chain). Deletions cut 3 bases from V and 1 base from J, with 19 bases between. This CDR3 contains 17 residues. CDR1 and CDR2 (germline): KGHSH, LQKENI. This sample was included in a study of radiation and T cells in renal cell carcinoma. Repertoires were generated with immunoSEQ multiplex PCR, while TCRdb's copy carries only in-frame clones and drops some. The repertoire holds about 150,000 clones, with roughly 87% as singletons. Indicated time point: blood 2 weeks post-SBRT. Indicated treatment: 15 Gy SBRT to primary tumor, nephrectomy 4 weeks later. This sequence joins TRBV18 and TRBJ2-7; a weak D match, TRBD2 (7 bases). The sequence derives from a woman aged 45-65 years with renal cell carcinoma. The material sequenced was blood, taken from a patient whose treatment included radiotherapy and nephrectomy. In DNA form, the CDR3 reads TGTGCCAGCTCACCGGTGGGGGCTAGCGGAATGTCCTACGAGCAGTACTTC. It yields the protein CASSPVGASGMSYEQYF.